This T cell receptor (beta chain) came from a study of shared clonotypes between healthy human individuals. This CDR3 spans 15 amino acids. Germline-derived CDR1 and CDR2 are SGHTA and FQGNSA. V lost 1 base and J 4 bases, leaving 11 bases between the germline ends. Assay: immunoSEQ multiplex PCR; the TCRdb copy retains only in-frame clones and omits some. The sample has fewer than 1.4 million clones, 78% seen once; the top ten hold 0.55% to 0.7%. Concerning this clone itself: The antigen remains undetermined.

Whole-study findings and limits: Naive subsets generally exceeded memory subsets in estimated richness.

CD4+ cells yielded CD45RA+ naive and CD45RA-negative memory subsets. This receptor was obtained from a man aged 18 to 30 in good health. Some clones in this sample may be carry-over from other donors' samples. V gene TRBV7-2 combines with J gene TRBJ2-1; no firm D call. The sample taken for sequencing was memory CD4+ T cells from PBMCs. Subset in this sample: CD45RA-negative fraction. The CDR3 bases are TGTGCCAGCAGCTTAGGGAGTACCGGGTACAATGAGCAGTTCTTC. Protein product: CASSLGSTGYNEQFF.